This TCR beta chain emerged from a study of graft-versus-host responses after intestinal transplantation. On the study more broadly: Recipients obtained multivisceral, liver-intestinal, or isolated intestinal transplants. After anti-thymocyte globulin induction, recipients took tacrolimus and steroids for three to four years.

Sequenced by immunoSEQ multiplex PCR; TCRdb stores in-frame clones only, minus some. Among 90,000 to 150,000 clones listed, approximately 92% were seen once. Concerning this clone: The antigen is unknown.

General observations from the study: Individuals carrying graft-donor T cell macrochimerism showed high graft-versus-host to host-versus-graft clonal ratios in allografts. Detected in recipient marrow were GvH clones, some of which were first observed in ileum or blood.

This sequence was found in a human donor who received an intestinal transplant. Sequenced material: unstimulated CD4+ T cells sorted from spleen or lymph node cells, taken before intestinal transplant.

CDR3 sequence (DNA): TGTGCCAGCAGTTACTCGTACCGTAGCAATCAGCCCCAGCATTTT. It translates to CASSYSYRSNQPQHF. The chain couples TRBV6-5 to TRBJ1-5; no definite D call. Germline V gives CDR1 MNHEY, CDR2 SVGAGI. Trimming took off 0 bases at V and 0 bases at J, with 6 bases between the two ends. This CDR3 contains 15 residues.